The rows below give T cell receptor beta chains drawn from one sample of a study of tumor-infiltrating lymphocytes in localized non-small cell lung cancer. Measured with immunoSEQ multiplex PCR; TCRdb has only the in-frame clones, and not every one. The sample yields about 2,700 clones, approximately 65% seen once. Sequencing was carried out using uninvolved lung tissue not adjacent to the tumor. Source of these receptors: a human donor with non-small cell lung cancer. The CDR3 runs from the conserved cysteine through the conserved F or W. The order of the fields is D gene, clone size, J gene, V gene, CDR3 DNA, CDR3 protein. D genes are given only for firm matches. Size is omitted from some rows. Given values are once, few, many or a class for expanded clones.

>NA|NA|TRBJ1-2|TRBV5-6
TGTGCCAGCAGCTTTCAGGGAGGAGGAGTCTATGGCTACACCTTC
CASSFQGGGVYGYTF
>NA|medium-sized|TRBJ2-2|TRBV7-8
TGTGCCAGCAGCTTAGACCGTTCCGGGGAGCTGTTTTTT
CASSLDRSGELFF
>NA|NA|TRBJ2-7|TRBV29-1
TGCAGCGTTTCGACAGGTTTTTACGAGCAGTACTTC
CSVSTGFYEQYF
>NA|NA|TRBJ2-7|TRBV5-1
TGCGCCAGCAGCCCCGACGTATCCTACGAGCAGTACTTC
CASSPDVSYEQYF
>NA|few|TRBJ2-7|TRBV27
TGTGCCAGCAGTTCCTCCTACGAGCAGTACTTC
CASSSSYEQYF
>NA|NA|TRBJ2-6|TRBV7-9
TGTGCCAGCAGTATAGGGGTGGCTGGGGCCAACGTCCTGACTTTC
CASSIGVAGANVLTF
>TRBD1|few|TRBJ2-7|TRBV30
TGTGCCTGGAGTCTGGGACAGAGGGCGGAGCAGTACTTC
CAWSLGQRAEQYF
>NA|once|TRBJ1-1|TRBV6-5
TGTGCCAGCAGTTACTCGAGCAGCACTGAAGCTTTCTTT
CASSYSSSTEAFF
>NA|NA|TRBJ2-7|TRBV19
TGTGCCAGTAGTATATGGCAGGGGACGCCCCGCGAGCAGTACTTC
CASSIWQGTPREQYF
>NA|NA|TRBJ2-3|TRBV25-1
TGTGCCAGCAGTGAGTTAACCGCGGAGGCCGGAGATACGCAGTATTTT
CASSELTAEAGDTQYF
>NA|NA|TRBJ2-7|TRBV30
TGTGCCTGGAGCCTTACAGTGTCCTACGAGCAGTACTTC
CAWSLTVSYEQYF
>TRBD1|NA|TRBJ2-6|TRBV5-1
TGCGCCAGCAGCTCCTGGACAGGGGGCACTGGGGCCAACGTCCTGACTTTC
CASSSWTGGTGANVLTF
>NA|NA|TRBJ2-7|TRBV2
TGTGCCAGCAGTGAGAGATGGATAAGTCGGTACGAGCAGTACTTC
CASSERWISRYEQYF
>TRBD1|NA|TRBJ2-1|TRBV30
TGTGCCTCCGAAGCCGGGACAGGGGTAGATTGGAAGTTCTTC
CASEAGTGVDWKFF
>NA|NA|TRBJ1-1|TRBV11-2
TGTGCCAGCAGGCACTTGAGAACAGCGGCGAACACTGAAGCTTTCTTT
CASRHLRTAANTEAFF
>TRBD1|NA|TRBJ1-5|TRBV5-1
TGCGCCAGCAGCTTGGAAGGGACAGGGACGGGTCAGCCCCAGCATTTT
CASSLEGTGTGQPQHF
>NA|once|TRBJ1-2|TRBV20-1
TGCAGTTGGGGGGGCCGCTATGGCTACACCTTC
CSWGGRYGYTF
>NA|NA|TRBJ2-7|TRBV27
TGTGCCAGTTCTGCGCAGGGGCCCCTTAACGAGCAGTACTTC
CASSAQGPLNEQYF
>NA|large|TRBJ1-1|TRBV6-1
TGTGCCAGCAGTGCGCAGCCGAACACTGAAGCTTTCTTT
CASSAQPNTEAFF
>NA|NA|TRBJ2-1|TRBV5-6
TGTGCCAGCAGCTTGGTGGCCAGTAAGGGCAATGAGCAGTTCTTC
CASSLVASKGNEQFF
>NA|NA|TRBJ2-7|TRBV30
TGTGCCTGGCTTAGGGGCTACGAGCAGTACTTC
CAWLRGYEQYF
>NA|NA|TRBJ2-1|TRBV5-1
TGCGCCAGCAGCTTGGAGACTAGTTCGTCCTGGTTCTTC
CASSLETSSSWFF
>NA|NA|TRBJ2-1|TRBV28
TGTGCCACCGGGGCTTACAATGAGCAGTTCTTC
CATGAYNEQFF
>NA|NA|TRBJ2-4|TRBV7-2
TGTGCCAGCAGCCCAATACGTGGTAGCCAAAACATTCAGTACTTC
CASSPIRGSQNIQYF
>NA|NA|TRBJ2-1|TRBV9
TGTGCCAGCAGGGCCCCATCCGACAATGAGCAGTTCTTC
CASRAPSDNEQFF
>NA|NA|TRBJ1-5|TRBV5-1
TGCGCCAGCAGCCCGGACGGAATTAATCAGCCCCAGCATTTT
CASSPDGINQPQHF
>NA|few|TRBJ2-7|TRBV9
TGTGCCAGCAGCGCGGACAGTTACGAGCAGTACTTC
CASSADSYEQYF
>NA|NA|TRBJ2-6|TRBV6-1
TGTGCCAGCAGTGAACAGAGCTCTGGGGCCAACGTCCTGACTTTC
CASSEQSSGANVLTF
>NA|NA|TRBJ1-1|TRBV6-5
TGTGCCAGCTCGGACACCGTTTACACTGAAGCTTTCTTT
CASSDTVYTEAFF
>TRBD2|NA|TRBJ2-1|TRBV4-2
TGTGCCAGCAGCCAAGGGGTAGCGGGAGACCCCTACAATGAGCAGTTCTTC
CASSQGVAGDPYNEQFF
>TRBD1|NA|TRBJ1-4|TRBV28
TGTGCCAGCAGTGACAGGGGGCTAGACTTAAAGGCTAAACTGTTTTTT
CASSDRGLDLKAKLFF
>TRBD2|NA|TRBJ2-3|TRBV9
TGTGCCAGCAGCTCCATGGGAGGGAGCCGCGATACGCAGTATTTT
CASSSMGGSRDTQYF
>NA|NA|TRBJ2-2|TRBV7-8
TGTGCCAGCAGCCAAATGGGGGCAGGGACCGGGGAGCTGTTTTTT
CASSQMGAGTGELFF
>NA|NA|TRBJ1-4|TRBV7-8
TGTGCCAGCAGCCCCGTTGACAGCCTTGCAACTAATGAAAAACTGTTTTTT
CASSPVDSLATNEKLFF
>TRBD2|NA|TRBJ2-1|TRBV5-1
TGCGCCAGCAGTCCCAGCGGGACCGAGGGGAATGAGCAGTTCTTC
CASSPSGTEGNEQFF
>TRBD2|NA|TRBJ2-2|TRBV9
TGTGCCAGCAGCGTAGAGGGCAGGGCTAGCGGGAGTATGAATCCCACCGGGGAGCTGTTTTTT
CASSVEGRASGSMNPTGELFF
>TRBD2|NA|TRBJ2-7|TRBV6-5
TGTGCCAGCAGTTACTCGAGCGGGAGCTCCTACGAGCAGTACTTC
CASSYSSGSSYEQYF
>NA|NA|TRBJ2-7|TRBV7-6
TGTGCCAGCAGCTTAGAGGACGGGTACGAGCAGTACTTC
CASSLEDGYEQYF
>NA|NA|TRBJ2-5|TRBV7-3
TGTGCCAGCAGCTTAGTCGCGCAAGAGACCCAGTACTTC
CASSLVAQETQYF
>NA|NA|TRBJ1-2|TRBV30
TGTGCCTGGATGTGGGTTGGGTATGGCTACACCTTC
CAWMWVGYGYTF
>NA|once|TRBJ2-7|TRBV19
TGTGCCAGTAGTGTTGCGGGGGCCCCCTCCTACGAGCAGTACTTC
CASSVAGAPSYEQYF
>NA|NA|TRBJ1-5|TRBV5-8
TGTGCCAGCAGCGCACAGCGATATAGCAATCAGCCCCAGCATTTT
CASSAQRYSNQPQHF
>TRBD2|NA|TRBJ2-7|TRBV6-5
TGTGCCAGCAGTCGAGGACTAGCGGGAGGGGAGCAGTACTTC
CASSRGLAGGEQYF
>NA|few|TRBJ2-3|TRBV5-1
TGCGCCAGCAGTACGGGACTCAGCACAGATACGCAGTATTTT
CASSTGLSTDTQYF
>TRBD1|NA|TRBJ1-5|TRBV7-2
TGTGCCAGCAGCCTGGGACAGGCACGCGGTCAGCCCCAGCATTTT
CASSLGQARGQPQHF
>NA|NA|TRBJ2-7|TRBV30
TGTGCCTGGACTCTAACTAGCAGCTACGAGCAGTACTTC
CAWTLTSSYEQYF
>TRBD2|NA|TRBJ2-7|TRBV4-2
TGTGCCAGCAGCCAAGATGGGACTAGCGGCTCCTACGAGCAGTACTTC
CASSQDGTSGSYEQYF
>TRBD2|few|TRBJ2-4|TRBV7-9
TGTGCCAGCAGCCCAACGGGGGGATCCAAAAACATTCAGTACTTC
CASSPTGGSKNIQYF
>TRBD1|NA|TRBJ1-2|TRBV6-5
TGTGCCAGCAGCTTCGGGACAGGGTCCGGCTACACCTTC
CASSFGTGSGYTF
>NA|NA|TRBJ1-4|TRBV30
TGTGCCTGGAGACAGGGACGGACTTTTAATGAAAAACTGTTTTTT
CAWRQGRTFNEKLFF
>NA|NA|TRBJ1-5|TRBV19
TGTGCCAGTAGTATAGATCTCGGGCAGCCCCAGCATTTT
CASSIDLGQPQHF
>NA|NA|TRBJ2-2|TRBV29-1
TGCAGCGTTGAAAAGGGAGGCACCGGGGAGCTGTTTTTT
CSVEKGGTGELFF
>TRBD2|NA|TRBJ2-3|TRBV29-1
TGCAGCGTCTCGGGACTAGCGGGCCCCACAGATACGCAGTATTTT
CSVSGLAGPTDTQYF